Listed below are T cell receptor beta chains from one sample, sequenced in a study of regulatory T cells in long-lasting Graves disease. TCRdb used MiXCR to reprocess the multiplex PCR reads, holding one entry per CDR3 protein. Among 250,000 or so distinct CDR3 sequences listed, 18% were seen once. These sequences were also reported in another study, on T cells in Graves' hyperthyroidism and ophthalmopathy.

The specimen was peripheral blood mononuclear cells (PBMCs), collected at new diagnosis, from a patient treated with antithyroid drugs. The receptor source for this set is a woman aged 25 to 39 with Graves disease. CDR3s include the opening cysteine and the closing phenylalanine or tryptophan. D genes are given only for firm matches. The listing skips clone size in some rows; elsewhere it reads once, few, many or a size class.

V gene	CDR3 length	D gene	clone size	J gene	CDR3 protein	CDR3 DNA
TRBV7-9	14	-	few	TRBJ2-2	CASSLGARLGELFF	TGTGCCAGCAGCCTTGGTGCGCGACTCGGGGAGCTGTTTTTT
TRBV6-2/TRBV6-3	15	TRBD2	many	TRBJ2-7	CASTPSRGGSYEQYF	TGTGCCAGCACTCCCTCACGGGGGGGCTCCTACGAGCAGTACTTC
TRBV28	15	TRBD2	many	TRBJ2-5	CASSWRGSYQETQYF	TGTGCCAGCAGTTGGCGCGGGAGCTACCAAGAGACCCAGTACTTC
TRBV29-1	14	TRBD1	many	TRBJ2-5	CSAPGTAVFGTQYF	TGCAGCGCCCCGGGGACAGCCGTGTTTGGGACCCAGTACTTC
TRBV7-9	15	-	many	TRBJ2-1	CASSFKGLSYNEQFF	TGTGCCAGCAGCTTCAAGGGCCTCTCCTACAATGAGCAGTTCTTC
TRBV20-1	17	TRBD1	many	TRBJ1-4	CSAPDRGNGGANEKLFF	TGCAGTGCCCCGGACAGGGGAAACGGCGGGGCTAATGAAAAACTGTTTTTT
TRBV4-1	15	-	many	TRBJ1-4	CASSPYRPQGEKLFF	TGCGCCAGCAGCCCATACAGACCACAGGGTGAAAAACTGTTTTTT
TRBV2	15	TRBD2	-	TRBJ2-3	CASSALAGGTDTQYF	TGTGCCAGCAGTGCCCTAGCGGGGGGCACAGATACGCAGTATTTT
TRBV16	13	-	-	TRBJ1-3	CASSSTSGNTIYF	TGTGCCAGCAGTTCGACAAGTGGAAACACCATATATTTT
TRBV20-1	15	-	many	TRBJ1-1	CSARYPRARGTEAFF	TGCAGTGCTAGGTACCCCAGGGCCCGGGGCACTGAAGCTTTCTTT
TRBV15	14	-	-	TRBJ1-2	CATSKPPEGDGYTF	TGTGCCACCAGCAAGCCACCTGAAGGTGATGGCTACACCTTC
TRBV12-3/TRBV12-4	14	-	once	TRBJ2-1	CASIRDFVYNEQFF	TGTGCCAGCATCCGGGACTTCGTATACAATGAGCAGTTCTTC
TRBV24-1	14	TRBD1	many	TRBJ2-3	CATSDQGDTDTQYF	TGTGCCACCAGTGACCAGGGGGATACAGATACGCAGTATTTT
TRBV10-3	14	-	many	TRBJ1-2	CAISRTAETSGYTF	TGTGCCATCAGTCGGACAGCCGAGACTAGTGGCTACACCTTC
TRBV20-1	12	TRBD2	few	TRBJ2-7	CSASGGGYEQYF	TGCAGTGCTAGCGGGGGGGGATACGAGCAGTACTTC
TRBV6-5	14	-	few	TRBJ1-2	CASSYPGGGGGYTF	TGTGCCAGCAGTTACCCGGGGGGGGGGGGAGGCTACACCTTC
TRBV7-9	16	-	-	TRBJ2-5	CASSHPLGQGQETQYF	TGTGCCAGCAGCCATCCCCTGGGCCAGGGGCAAGAGACCCAGTACTTC
TRBV7-2	15	-	many	TRBJ1-2	CASSLVLGAREGYTF	TGTGCCAGCAGCTTAGTTCTGGGGGCGAGGGAAGGCTACACCTTC
TRBV6-1	14	-	-	TRBJ2-3	CASSPTTPVDTQYF	TGTGCCAGCAGCCCTACCACCCCGGTAGATACGCAGTATTTT
TRBV20-1	15	-	many	TRBJ2-7	CSARDHGTNSYEQYF	TGCAGTGCTAGAGATCATGGGACGAACTCCTACGAGCAGTACTTC
TRBV20-1	23	-	-	TRBJ1-2	CSAPDPSGGYEQYFGPGTGGYTF	-
TRBV10-1	14	-	-	TRBJ1-2	CAKGGGGIHYGYTF	TGCGCCAAAGGGGGGGGGGGGATTCACTATGGCTACACCTTC
TRBV6-2/TRBV6-3	17	-	-	TRBJ1-3	CASSEEGRGLHGNTIYF	TGTGCCAGCAGTGAAGAGGGGCGGGGGCTCCATGGAAACACCATATATTTT
TRBV19	12	-	-	TRBJ1-6	CASSILESPLHF	TGTGCCAGTAGTATTCTGGAGTCACCCCTCCACTTT
TRBV3-1	14	TRBD1	-	TRBJ1-1	CASSHKTGTGEAFF	TGTGCCAGCAGCCACAAAACCGGGACAGGTGAAGCTTTCTTT